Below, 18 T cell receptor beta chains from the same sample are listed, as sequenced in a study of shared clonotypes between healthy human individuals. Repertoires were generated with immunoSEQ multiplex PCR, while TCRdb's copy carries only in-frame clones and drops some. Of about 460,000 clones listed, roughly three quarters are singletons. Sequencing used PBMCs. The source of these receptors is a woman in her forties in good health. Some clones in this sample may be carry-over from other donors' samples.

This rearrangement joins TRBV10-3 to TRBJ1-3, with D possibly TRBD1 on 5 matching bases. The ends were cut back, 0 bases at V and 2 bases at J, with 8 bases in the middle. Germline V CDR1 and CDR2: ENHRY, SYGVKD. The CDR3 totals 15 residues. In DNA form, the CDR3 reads TGTGCCATCAGTGAGTCCTCAGGGCCTGGAAACACCATATATTTT. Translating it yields CAISESSGPGNTIYF.

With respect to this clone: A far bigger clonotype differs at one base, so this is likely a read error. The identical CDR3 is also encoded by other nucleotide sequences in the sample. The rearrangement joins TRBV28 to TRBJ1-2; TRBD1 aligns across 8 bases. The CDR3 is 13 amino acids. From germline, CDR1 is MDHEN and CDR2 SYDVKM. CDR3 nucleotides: TGCGCCAGCAGCCCCACAGGGGGCTATGGCTACACCTTC. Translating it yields CASSPTGGYGYTF.

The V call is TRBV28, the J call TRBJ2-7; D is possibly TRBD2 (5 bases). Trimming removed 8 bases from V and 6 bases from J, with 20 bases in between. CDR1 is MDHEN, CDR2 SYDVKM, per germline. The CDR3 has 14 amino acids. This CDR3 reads CASWGSGGLGEQYF. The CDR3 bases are TGTGCCAGCTGGGGATCGGGCGGGTTAGGCGAGCAGTACTTC.

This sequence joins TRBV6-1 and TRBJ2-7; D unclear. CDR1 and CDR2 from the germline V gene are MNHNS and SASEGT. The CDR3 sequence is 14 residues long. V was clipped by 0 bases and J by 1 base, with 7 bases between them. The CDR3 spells CASSEAGSSYEQYF. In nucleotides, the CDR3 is TGTGCCAGCAGTGAAGCCGGCTCGTCCTACGAGCAGTACTTC.

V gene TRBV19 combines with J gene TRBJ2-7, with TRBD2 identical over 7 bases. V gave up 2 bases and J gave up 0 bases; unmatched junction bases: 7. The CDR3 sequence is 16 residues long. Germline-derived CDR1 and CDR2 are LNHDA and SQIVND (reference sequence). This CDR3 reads CASSIRWRESSYEQYF. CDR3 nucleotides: TGTGCCAGTAGTATAAGATGGCGGGAGAGCTCCTACGAGCAGTACTTC.

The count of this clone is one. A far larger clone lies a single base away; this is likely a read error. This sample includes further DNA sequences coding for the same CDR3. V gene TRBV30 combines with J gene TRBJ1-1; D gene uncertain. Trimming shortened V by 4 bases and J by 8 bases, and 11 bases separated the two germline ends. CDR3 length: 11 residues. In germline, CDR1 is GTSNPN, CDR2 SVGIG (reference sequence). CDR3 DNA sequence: TGTGCCTGGATTAATGTAAGAGAAGCTTTCTTT. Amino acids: CAWINVREAFF.

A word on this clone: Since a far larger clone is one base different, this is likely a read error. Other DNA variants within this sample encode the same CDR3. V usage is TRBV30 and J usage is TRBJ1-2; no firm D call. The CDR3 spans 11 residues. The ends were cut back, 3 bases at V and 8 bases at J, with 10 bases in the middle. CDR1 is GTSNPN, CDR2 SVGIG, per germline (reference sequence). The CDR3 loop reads CAWSVYSGYTF. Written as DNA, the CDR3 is TGTGCCTGGAGCGTCTATAGCGGCTACACCTTC.

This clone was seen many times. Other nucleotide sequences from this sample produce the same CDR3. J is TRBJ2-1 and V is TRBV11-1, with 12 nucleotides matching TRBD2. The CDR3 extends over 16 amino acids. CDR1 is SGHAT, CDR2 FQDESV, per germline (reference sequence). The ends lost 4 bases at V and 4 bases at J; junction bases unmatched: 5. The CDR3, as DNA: TGTGCCAGCAGCTCCTCCGGGACTAGCGGGTACAATGAGCAGTTCTTC. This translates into CASSSSGTSGYNEQFF.

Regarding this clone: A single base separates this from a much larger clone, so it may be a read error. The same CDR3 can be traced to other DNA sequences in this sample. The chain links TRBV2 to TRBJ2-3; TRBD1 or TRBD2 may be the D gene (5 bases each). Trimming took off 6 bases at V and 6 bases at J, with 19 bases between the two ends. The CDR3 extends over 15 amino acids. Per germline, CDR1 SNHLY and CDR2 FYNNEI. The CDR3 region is CASSEGQGRFDTQYF. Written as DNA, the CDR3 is TGTGCCAGCAGCGAGGGGCAGGGTCGATTTGATACGCAGTATTTT.

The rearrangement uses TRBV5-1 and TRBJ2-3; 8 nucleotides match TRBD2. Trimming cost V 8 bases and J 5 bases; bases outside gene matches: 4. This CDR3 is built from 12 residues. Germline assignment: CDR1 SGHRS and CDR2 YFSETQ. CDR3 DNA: TGCGCCAGTACAGGGACTAGAGATACGCAGTATTTT. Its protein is CASTGTRDTQYF.

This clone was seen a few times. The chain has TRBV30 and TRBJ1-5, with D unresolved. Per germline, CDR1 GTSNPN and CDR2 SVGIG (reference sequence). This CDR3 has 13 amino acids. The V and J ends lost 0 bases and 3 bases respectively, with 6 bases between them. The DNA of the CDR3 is TGTGCCTGGAGTGTCGGCTACAATCAGCCCCAGCATTTT. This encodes CAWSVGYNQPQHF.

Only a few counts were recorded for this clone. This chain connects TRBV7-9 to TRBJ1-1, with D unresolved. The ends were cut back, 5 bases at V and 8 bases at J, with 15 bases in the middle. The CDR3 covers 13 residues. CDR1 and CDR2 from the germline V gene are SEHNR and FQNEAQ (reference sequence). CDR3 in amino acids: CASSPRPSLEAFF. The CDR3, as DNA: TGTGCCAGCAGCCCACGCCCCTCCCTGGAAGCTTTCTTT.

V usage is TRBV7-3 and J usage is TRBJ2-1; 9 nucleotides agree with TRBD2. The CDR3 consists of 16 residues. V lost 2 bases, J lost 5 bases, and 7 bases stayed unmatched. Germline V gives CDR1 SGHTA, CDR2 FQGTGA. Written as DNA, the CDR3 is TGTGCCAGCAGCTTAGATTCTAGCGGGGTCCACAATGAGCAGTTCTTC. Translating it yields CASSLDSSGVHNEQFF.

Here the CDR3 DNA reads TGCGCCAGCAGCCTGATTGACCAGTACAATGAGCAGTTCTTC. It yields the protein CASSLIDQYNEQFF. V is TRBV5-1 and J is TRBJ2-1; D gene uncertain. From germline, CDR1 is SGHRS and CDR2 YFSETQ. This CDR3 is built from 14 residues. V dropped 4 bases and J dropped 4 bases, with 12 bases sitting between them. The full variable domain, its missing parts supplied by reference TRBV5-1 and TRBJ2-1, is KAGVTQTPRYLIKTRGQQVTLSCSPISGHRSVSWYQQTPGQGLQFLFEYFSETQRNKGNFPGRFSGRQFSNSRSEMNVSTLELGDSALYLCASSLIDQYNEQFFGPGTRLTVL.

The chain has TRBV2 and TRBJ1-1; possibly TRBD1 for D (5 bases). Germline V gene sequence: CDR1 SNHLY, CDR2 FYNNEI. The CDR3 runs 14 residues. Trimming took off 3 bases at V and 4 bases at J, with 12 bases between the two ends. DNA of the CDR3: TGTGCCAGCAGTGACGGGGCTCGAGCCACTGAAGCTTTCTTT. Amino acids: CASSDGARATEAFF. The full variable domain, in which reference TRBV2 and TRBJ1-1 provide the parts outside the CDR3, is EPEVTQTPSHQVTQMGQEVILRCVPISNHLYFYWYRQILGQKVEFLVSFYNNEISEKSEIFDDQFSVERPDGSNFTLKIRSTKLEDSAMYFCASSDGARATEAFFGQGTRLTVV.

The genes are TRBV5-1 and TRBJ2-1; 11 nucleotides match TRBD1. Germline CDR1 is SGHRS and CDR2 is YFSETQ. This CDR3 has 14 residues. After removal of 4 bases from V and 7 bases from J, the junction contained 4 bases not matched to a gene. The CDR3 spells CASSPGTGGNEQFF. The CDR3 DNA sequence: TGCGCCAGCAGCCCCGGGACAGGGGGAAATGAGCAGTTCTTC.

CDR3 protein: CASSPTGPSSGNTIYF. For the CDR3, the DNA is TGTGCCAGCAGCCCGACAGGACCGAGCTCTGGAAACACCATATATTTT. The V call is TRBV7-8, the J call TRBJ1-3; possible D gene TRBD1, 6 bases. The CDR3 covers 16 residues. CDR1 and CDR2 from the germline V gene are SGHVS and FQNEAQ. The V end was cut by 5 bases, the J end by 0 bases, with 14 bases between.

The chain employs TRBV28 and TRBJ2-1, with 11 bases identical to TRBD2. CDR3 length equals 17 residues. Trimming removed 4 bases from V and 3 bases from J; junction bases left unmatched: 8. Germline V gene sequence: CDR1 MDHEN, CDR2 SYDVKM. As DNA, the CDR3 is TGTGCCAGCAGTTCCTCGGGACTAGCGGCCAACTACAATGAGCAGTTCTTC. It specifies CASSSSGLAANYNEQFF.